The rows below give T cell receptor beta chains drawn from one sample of a study of OX40 agonist ivuxolimab in advanced cancers. Measured with immunoSEQ multiplex PCR; TCRdb has only the in-frame clones, and not every one. The table has 77,000 or so clones, over 75% seen once; the top ten hold around 5%. Sequences were derived from CD4+ or CD8+ T cells sorted from blood, sampled in a trial of the OX40 agonist ivuxolimab. All receptors derive from an adult with an advanced solid tumor such as melanoma, head and neck, liver or kidney cancer. The CDR3 runs from the conserved cysteine through the conserved F or W. The D gene is left open where the match is weak.

v_gene	j_gene	d_gene	CDR3aa
TRBV6-6	TRBJ1-2	TRBD1	CASTSDRVNGYTF
TRBV11-2	TRBJ2-4	TRBD2	CASSSRSSGGKNIQYF
TRBV27	TRBJ2-2	NA	CASRTHNTGELFF
TRBV6-1	TRBJ1-2	NA	CASSEALRGYYTF
TRBV2	TRBJ1-2	NA	CASTGGQVYGYTF
TRBV6-1	TRBJ1-5	NA	CASSEHTPTGYSNQPQHF
TRBV11-1	TRBJ1-1	NA	CASSLMMNTEAFF
TRBV29-1	TRBJ2-7	NA	CSVDLGIEQYF
TRBV19	TRBJ2-1	NA	CASSINGLVPFF
TRBV28	TRBJ1-5	NA	CASSLNQPQHF
TRBV7-2	TRBJ1-4	TRBD1	CASSLAGQTNEKLFF
TRBV2	TRBJ2-5	NA	CASSEIVGQETQYF
TRBV7-9	TRBJ1-4	NA	CASSSGTQDEKLFF
TRBV28	TRBJ1-2	TRBD1	CASSLRTGTGVGYTF
TRBV7-2	TRBJ1-2	NA	CASSSREGYTF
TRBV11-3	TRBJ1-2	TRBD1	CASSFTGTGELGGYTF
TRBV11-3	TRBJ1-4	TRBD1	CASSGWDRETNEKLFF
TRBV5-1	TRBJ1-2	TRBD1	CASRGTGMGSYGYTF
TRBV27	TRBJ2-1	NA	CASSRVVSTSYNEQFF
TRBV27	TRBJ1-3	TRBD1	CASPQGSGNTIYF
TRBV18	TRBJ1-5	NA	CASSPGPNQPQHF
TRBV7-2	TRBJ1-1	NA	CASSLLDSRSQAFF
TRBV5-4	TRBJ2-7	NA	CASSRGRFSYEQYF
TRBV15	TRBJ1-1	NA	CATSGAIEGTEAFF
TRBV7-7	TRBJ1-1	NA	CASSLSVNTEAFF
TRBV4-3	TRBJ2-1	TRBD2	CASSLTTSGSRDEQFF
TRBV4-2	TRBJ2-3	NA	CASSQAVNTDTQYF
TRBV30	TRBJ1-3	NA	CASGAGGTIYF
TRBV18	TRBJ1-4	NA	CASSLGTEANEKLFF
TRBV21-1	TRBJ2-7	NA	CASSNAQPSYEQYF
TRBV21-1	TRBJ1-4	NA	CASTRPGQGAVGEKLFF
TRBV5-1	TRBJ2-7	TRBD1	CASSLVQGVDEQYF
TRBV4-2	TRBJ1-4	TRBD1	CASSQGRGTGDEKLFF
TRBV18	TRBJ1-2	NA	CASSPRPEDGYTF
TRBV6-1	TRBJ1-5	NA	CASSEDSYSNQPQHF
TRBV19	TRBJ1-6	TRBD1	CATTAGGGTGNSPLHF
TRBV5-6	TRBJ1-2	TRBD1	CASSYKTGRGNYGYTF
TRBV23-1	TRBJ1-2	NA	CASSQWKGGYTF
TRBV6-5	TRBJ1-1	TRBD1	CASSLYRGVSEAFF
TRBV7-2	TRBJ1-2	NA	CASSLSSGGDNYGYTF
TRBV4-2	TRBJ1-2	TRBD1	CASSPGQGEGYGYTF
TRBV11-2	TRBJ1-2	NA	CASSDDRNYGYTF
TRBV6-1	TRBJ1-5	NA	CATTAGRQEPQHF
TRBV18	TRBJ2-3	TRBD1	CASSQQGAHTSTDTQYF
TRBV30	TRBJ2-6	NA	CAWSVDGANVLTF
TRBV7-6	TRBJ2-5	NA	CASSLALGYTQETQYF
TRBV19	TRBJ1-1	NA	CASSWTSDTEAFF
TRBV11-2	TRBJ2-7	TRBD1	CASSLLNAGGYEQYF
TRBV5-4	TRBJ2-5	NA	CASSLGSGETQYF
TRBV7-9	TRBJ1-3	NA	CASRTGTSGNTIYF
TRBV7-9	TRBJ1-4	NA	CASSLKYEKLFF